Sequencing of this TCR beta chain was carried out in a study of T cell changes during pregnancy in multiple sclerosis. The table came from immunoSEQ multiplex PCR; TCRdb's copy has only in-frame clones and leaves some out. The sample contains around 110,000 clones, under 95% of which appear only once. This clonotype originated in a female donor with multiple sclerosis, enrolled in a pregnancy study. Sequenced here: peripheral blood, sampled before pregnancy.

In DNA, the CDR3 is TGTGCCAGTAGCCTTCGGGGAGACTCCTACAATGAGCAGTTCTTC. Translated, it gives CASSLRGDSYNEQFF. The chain combines TRBV19 with TRBJ2-1; a possible D gene is TRBD2 (5 bases). Germline CDR1 and CDR2: LNHDA and SQIVND (reference sequence). The CDR3 spans 15 residues. V was trimmed by 6 bases and J by 0 bases, leaving 12 bases between them.